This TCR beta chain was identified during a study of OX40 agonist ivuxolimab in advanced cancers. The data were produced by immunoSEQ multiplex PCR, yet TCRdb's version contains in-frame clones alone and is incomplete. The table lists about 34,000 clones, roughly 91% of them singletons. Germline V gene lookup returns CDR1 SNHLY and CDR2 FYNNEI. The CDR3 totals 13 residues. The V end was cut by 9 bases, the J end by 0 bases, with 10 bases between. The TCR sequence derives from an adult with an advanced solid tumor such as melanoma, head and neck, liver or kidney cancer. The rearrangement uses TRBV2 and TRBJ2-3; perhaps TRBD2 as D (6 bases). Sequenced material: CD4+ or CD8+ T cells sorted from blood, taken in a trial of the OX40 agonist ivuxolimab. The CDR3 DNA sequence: TGTGCCAGTACGGGGGAGAGCACAGATACGCAGTATTTT. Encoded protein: CASTGESTDTQYF.